This TCR beta chain was captured in a study of neurological immune-mediated disorders. Overall study findings and caveats: Grouping of repertoires by phylogeny put those of 18 of 34 multiple sclerosis patients into a single related-CDR3 cluster, a possible signature. In HTLV-1-associated myelopathy, TCR clonal expansion was greatest, whereas multiple sclerosis had the least, falling below healthy controls.

From the 5' RACE reads, TCRdb called clonotypes with MiXCR, one entry per CDR3 protein. The table shows some 86,000 distinct CDR3 sequences, with just over 2.5% occurring only once. This clonotype was counted ten times or more. Its antigen remains unknown. Germline loops: CDR1 MNHNS, CDR2 SASEGT. Trimming shortened V by 3 bases and J by 4 bases, and 9 bases separated the two germline ends. The CDR3 spans 13 residues. The chain combines TRBV6-1 with TRBJ1-2; D unclear. Source material: PBMCs. The receptor was derived from a woman aged 25 to 39 with multiple sclerosis. DNA of the CDR3: TGTGCCAGCAGTGAGTGGAGGATCTATGGCTACACCTTC. This codes for CASSEWRIYGYTF.